Sequencing of this T cell receptor beta chain was carried out in a study of shared clonotypes between healthy human individuals. Study-level background: The plates for each donor numbered three CD4 naive, three CD4 memory, two CD8 naive and one CD8 memory. Whole-study findings and limits: Generation of non-shared clonotypes was less probable than generation of clonotypes shared by all four donors. Specimens sampled were limited to blood, with tissue repertoires likely differing.

Regarding this clone: Antigen specificity is unknown.

Germline CDR1 and CDR2: SNHLY and FYNNEI. Trimming removed 8 bases from V and 8 bases from J; junction bases left unmatched: 7. This CDR3 spans 15 amino acids. The authors ran the assay at deep level. This table comes from immunoSEQ multiplex PCR, and its TCRdb copy is limited to in-frame clones, with some not included. The sample holds roughly 2.5 million clones; around 94% are singletons and the top ten take around 0.15%. This TCR was recovered from a young man in good health. The chain has TRBV2 and TRBJ2-1; 15 bases fit TRBD2. The sample comprised naive CD4+ T cells sorted from blood. Subset noted: CD45RA+ positively selected. For the CDR3, the DNA is TGTGCCAGCGCAGCCGGGACTAGCGGGGGGCATGAGCAGTTCTTC. Its protein product is CASAAGTSGGHEQFF.